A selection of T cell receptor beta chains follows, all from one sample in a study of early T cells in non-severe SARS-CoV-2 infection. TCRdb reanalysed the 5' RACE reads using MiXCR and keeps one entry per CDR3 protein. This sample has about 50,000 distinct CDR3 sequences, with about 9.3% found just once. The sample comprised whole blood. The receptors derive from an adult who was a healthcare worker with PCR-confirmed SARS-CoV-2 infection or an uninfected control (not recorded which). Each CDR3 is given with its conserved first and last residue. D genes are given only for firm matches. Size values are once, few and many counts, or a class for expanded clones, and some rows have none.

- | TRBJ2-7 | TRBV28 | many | TGTGCCAGCAGTCCCCCAGGGGTCCGCTCCTACGAGCAGTACTTC | CASSPPGVRSYEQYF
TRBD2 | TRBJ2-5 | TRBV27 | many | TGTGCCAGCAGTCCCGCTAGCGGGAGTTTAGGGACCCAGTACTTC | CASSPASGSLGTQYF
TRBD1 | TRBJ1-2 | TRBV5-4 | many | TGTGCCAGCAGCTTAGGACAGGGGATGGGTGGCTACACCTTC | CASSLGQGMGGYTF
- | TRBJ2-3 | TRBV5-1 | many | TGCGCCAGCAGCAGGGGAGAGCTCACAGATACGCAGTATTTT | CASSRGELTDTQYF
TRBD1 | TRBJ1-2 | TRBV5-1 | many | TGCGCCAGCAGACATGGGACAGGGGTCTATGGCTACACCTTC | CASRHGTGVYGYTF
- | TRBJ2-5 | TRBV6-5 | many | TGTGCCAGCAGTTACTCGGGGCGACAAGAGACCCAGTACTTC | CASSYSGRQETQYF
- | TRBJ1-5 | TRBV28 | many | TGTGCCAGCAGTACCCCTGGGGGTTTCGGCAATCAGCCCCAGCATTTT | CASSTPGGFGNQPQHF
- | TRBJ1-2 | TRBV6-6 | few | TGTGCCAGCAGTTCCCTATTTCTAAGGAATGGCTACACCTTC | CASSSLFLRNGYTF
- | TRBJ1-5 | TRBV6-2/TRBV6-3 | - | TGTGCCAGCAGTCTTCTGGGCAGCGTAGATCAGCCCCAGCATTTT | CASSLLGSVDQPQHF
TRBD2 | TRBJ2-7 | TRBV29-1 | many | TGCAGCGCTGGACTAGCCTACGAGCAGTACTTC | CSAGLAYEQYF
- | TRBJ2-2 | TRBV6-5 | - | TGTGCCAGCTCCCCTCAACGGTTCACCGGGGAGCTGTTTTTT | CASSPQRFTGELFF
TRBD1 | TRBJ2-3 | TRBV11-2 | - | TGTGCCAGCAGCGGACAGGGTTTGGCAGATACGCAGTATTTT | CASSGQGLADTQYF
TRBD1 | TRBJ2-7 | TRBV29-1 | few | TGCAGCGGGAGGACAGGCTCCTACGAGCAGTACTTC | CSGRTGSYEQYF
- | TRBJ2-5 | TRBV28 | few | TGTGCCAGCTTACCGGGGGCGATGGGAGAGACCCAGTACTTC | CASLPGAMGETQYF
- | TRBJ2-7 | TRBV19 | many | TGTGCCAGTAGTTTTCGCGGCAGAGGGCCCCTCTACGAGCAGTACTTC | CASSFRGRGPLYEQYF
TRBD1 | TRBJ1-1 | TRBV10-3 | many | TGTGCCATCAGGACCCAGGGGGTGGACACTGAAGCTTTCTTT | CAIRTQGVDTEAFF
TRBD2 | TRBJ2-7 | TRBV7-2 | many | TGTGCCAGCAGCCGTCGGGCGGGAGGCTCCGAGCAGTACTTC | CASSRRAGGSEQYF
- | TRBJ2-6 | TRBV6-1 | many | TGTGCCAGCTGCCTCTCTGGGGCCAACGTCCTGACTTTC | CASCLSGANVLTF
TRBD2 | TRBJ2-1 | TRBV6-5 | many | TGTGCCAGCAGTCCCCGGACTAGTCATTTTATCAATGAGCAGTTCTTC | CASSPRTSHFINEQFF
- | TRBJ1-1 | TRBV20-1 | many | TGCAGTGCTAGAGAACGGGGCAGAGGCTCGAACACTGAAGCTTTCTTT | CSARERGRGSNTEAFF
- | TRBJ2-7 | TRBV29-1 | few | TGCAGCGTTGGGCCACTTAACTCCTACGAGCAGTACTTC | CSVGPLNSYEQYF
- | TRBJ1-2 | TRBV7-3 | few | TGTGCCAGCAGCTCGGGACGGGAGACCTTCCATGGCTACACCTTC | CASSSGRETFHGYTF
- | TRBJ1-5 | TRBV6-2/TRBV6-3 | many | TGTGCCAGCAGTTACGCAGGGACGGGGCCTCAGCCCCAGCATTTT | CASSYAGTGPQPQHF
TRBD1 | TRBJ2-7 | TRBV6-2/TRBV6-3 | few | TGTGCCAGCAGCTGGCAACCCGGGACAGCTTTCTCCTACGAGCAGTACTTC | CASSWQPGTAFSYEQYF
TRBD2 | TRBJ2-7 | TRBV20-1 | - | TGCAGTGCCCCCCGGGACTACAGGACCTACGAGCAGTACTTC | CSAPRDYRTYEQYF
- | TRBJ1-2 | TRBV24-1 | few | TGTGCCACCAGTGATGTCGGCAGAAACTATGGCTACACCTTC | CATSDVGRNYGYTF
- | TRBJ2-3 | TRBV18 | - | TGTGCCAGCTCACCACCGTCAGCCCCCGACGCTACGCAGTATTTT | CASSPPSAPDATQYF
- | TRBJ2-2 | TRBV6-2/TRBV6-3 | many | TGTGCCAGCAGTGTCAACAGGGTAACCGGGGAGCTGTTTTTT | CASSVNRVTGELFF
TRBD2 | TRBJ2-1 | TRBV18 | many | TGTGCCAGCTCACTTGCCACGGGCGGGAGGACCTACAATGAGCAGTTCTTC | CASSLATGGRTYNEQFF
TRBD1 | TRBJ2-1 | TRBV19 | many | TGTGCCAGTAGTAGCGCGGGACAGGGAGAGGATGAGCAGTTCTTC | CASSSAGQGEDEQFF
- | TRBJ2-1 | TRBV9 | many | TGTGCCAGCAGCGTAGCGGGGTTAGCGGACTACAATGAGCAGTTCTTC | CASSVAGLADYNEQFF
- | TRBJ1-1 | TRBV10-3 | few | TGTGCCATCAGTAAGGACGATGGGATGAACACTGAAGCTTTCTTT | CAISKDDGMNTEAFF
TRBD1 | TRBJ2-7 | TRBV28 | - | TGTGCCAGCAGCACCTGGACAGGAAAGGGGAAGCAGTACTTC | CASSTWTGKGKQYF
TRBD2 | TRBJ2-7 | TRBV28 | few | TGTGCCAGCAGTTTTGGATATAGCGGGAGTTTGGCCATCTCCTACGAGCAGTACTTC | CASSFGYSGSLAISYEQYF
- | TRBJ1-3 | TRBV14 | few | TGTGCCAGCAGCCCGTTAGGGACGGCCAACTCTGGAAACACCATATATTTT | CASSPLGTANSGNTIYF
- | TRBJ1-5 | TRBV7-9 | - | TGTGCCAGCAGCTCCTCAGGATGGGGTCAGCCCCAGCATTTT | CASSSSGWGQPQHF
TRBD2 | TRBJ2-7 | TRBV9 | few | TGTGCCAGCGTAGTGGGAGGGAGGACCTACGAGCAGTACTTC | CASVVGGRTYEQYF
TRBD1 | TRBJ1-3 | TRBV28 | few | TGTGCCAGCAGTTTGAAGAGACAGGGGGCAGGTGGAAACACCATATATTTT | CASSLKRQGAGGNTIYF
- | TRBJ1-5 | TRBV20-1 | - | TGCAGTGCTAGGAGGGAAATCAATCAGCCCCAGCATTTT | CSARREINQPQHF
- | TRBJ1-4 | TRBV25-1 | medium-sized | TGTGCCAGCAGTGGAAGAGAATCAGGGAATGAAAAACTGTTTTTT | CASSGRESGNEKLFF
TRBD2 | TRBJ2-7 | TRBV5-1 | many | TGCGCCAGCAGCTTGGACCCGGGACTAGCTCGCTACGAGCAGTACTTC | CASSLDPGLARYEQYF
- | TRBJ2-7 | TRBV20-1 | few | TGCAGTGCTAGGGTAACTAGCTTAAGCTCCTACGAGCAGTACTTC | CSARVTSLSSYEQYF
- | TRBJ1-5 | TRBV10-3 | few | TGTGCCATCGCAGGAGATAGCAATCAGCCCCAGCATTTT | CAIAGDSNQPQHF
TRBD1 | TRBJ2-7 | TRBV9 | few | TGTGCCAGCAGCGTTGGACAGGGGACGAGAGAGCAGTACTTC | CASSVGQGTREQYF
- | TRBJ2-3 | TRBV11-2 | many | TGTGCCAGCAGCTATCGCACGGGCACAGATACGCAGTATTTT | CASSYRTGTDTQYF
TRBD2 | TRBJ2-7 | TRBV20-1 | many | TGCAGTGCAAATGAAGGACTAGCGCTACTCGAGCAGTACTTC | CSANEGLALLEQYF
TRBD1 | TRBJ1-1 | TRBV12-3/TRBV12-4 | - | TGTGCCAGCAGCCCTACAGGGGCCGCGACTGAAGCTTTCTTT | CASSPTGAATEAFF
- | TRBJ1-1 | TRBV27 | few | TGTGCCAGCAGTTTATTGGCCAACACTGAAGCTTTCTTT | CASSLLANTEAFF
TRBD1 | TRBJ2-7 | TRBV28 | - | TGTGCCAGCAGTCAAGGGACAGGAGCCTCCTACGAGCAGTACTTC | CASSQGTGASYEQYF
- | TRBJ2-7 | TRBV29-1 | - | TGCAGCGTTGATCTGACAGGTTTTGGGCAGTACTTC | CSVDLTGFGQYF
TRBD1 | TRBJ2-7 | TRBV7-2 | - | TGTGCCAGCAGCTTAGTTGCAGGGACAGGCGAGCAGTACTTC | CASSLVAGTGEQYF
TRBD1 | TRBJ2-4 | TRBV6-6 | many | TGTGCCAGCAGCCCCCGACAGGGGATTCCCCATTTAGCCAAAAACATTCAGTACTTC | CASSPRQGIPHLAKNIQYF
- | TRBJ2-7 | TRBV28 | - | TGTGCCAGCACTGAGTTTAGGGGCGCCTACGAGCAGTACTTC | CASTEFRGAYEQYF
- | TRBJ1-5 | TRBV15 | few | TGTGCCACCAGCTTCCAGGGGAGTAATCAGCCCCAGCATTTT | CATSFQGSNQPQHF